Ten or more counts support the clone carrying this TCR beta chain. This sample was included in a study of T cells in Graves' hyperthyroidism and ophthalmopathy. Stable Graves' hyperthyroidism denoted no ophthalmopathy progression over 18 months. Amplified TCR beta CDR3 regions came from RNA transcripts. An initial round of RT-PCR targeting the TCR CDR3 relied on the HTBI primer set. From the multiplex PCR reads, TCRdb called clonotypes with MiXCR, one entry per CDR3 protein. Of hundreds of thousands of distinct CDR3 sequences in the sample, around 16% were seen once. The specimen was blood. The receptor was isolated from a woman aged 18-35 years with Graves' hyperthyroidism.

The DNA of the CDR3 is TGTGCCAGCAGTTTAACACAGGGGGCGGGTGAAGCTTTCTTT. Amino acid sequence: CASSLTQGAGEAFF. This chain connects TRBV27 to TRBJ1-1; 9 bases are a match to TRBD1. The CDR3 consists of 14 residues. The J segment lost 7 bases and the V segment lost 2 bases, leaving 5 bases of the junction unmatched. Germline CDR1 reads MNHEY; CDR2 reads SMNVEV (reference sequence).